Shown below are 29 T cell receptor beta chains from a single sample sequenced in a study of cytomegalovirus exposure and HLA in healthy donors. Here immunoSEQ multiplex PCR was the method, and the copy in TCRdb shows in-frame clones only, minus some. The table lists about 62,000 clones, over 90% of them singletons. Sequenced: PBMCs. These receptors were taken from a woman under 30 in good health and CMV-seropositive.

This clone was observed a single time. The chain links TRBV28 to TRBJ2-1; the match to TRBD1 covers 7 bases. CDR1 and CDR2 (germline): MDHEN, SYDVKM. With V trimmed by 7 bases and J by 0 bases, 6 bases remained unmatched. This CDR3 contains 15 residues. CDR3 DNA sequence: TGTGCCAGCATCCTAGACAGGGCCTCCTACAATGAGCAGTTCTTC. This gives the protein CASILDRASYNEQFF. Full variable domain (missing parts from reference TRBV28 and TRBJ2-1): DVKVTQSSRYLVKRTGEKVFLECVQDMDHENMFWYRQDPGLGLRLIYFSYDVKMKEKGDIPEGYSVSREKKERFSLILESASTNQTSMYLCASILDRASYNEQFFGPGTRLTVL.

The chain combines TRBV6-9 with TRBJ2-5; 7 bases are a match to TRBD2. Germline assignment: CDR1 MNHGY and CDR2 SVAAGI. V dropped 11 bases and J dropped 5; count of bases not matched to a gene: 17. The CDR3 totals 15 residues. CDR3 region: CALNEGGRGSETQYF. CDR3 nucleotides: TGTGCCCTGAATGAAGGCGGGAGAGGGTCGGAGACCCAGTACTTC.

The chain recombines TRBV7-9 with TRBJ2-2; TRBD1 is a possible D gene (6 bases). The V end lost 4 bases, the J end lost 1 base, and 16 bases lay between the germline ends. The CDR3 consists of 17 residues. Looked up from germline, CDR1 is SEHNR and CDR2 is FQNEAQ (reference sequence). Written as DNA, the CDR3 is TGTGCCAGCAGCTCCACCCTCGGGACACAGAACACCGGGGAGCTGTTTTTT. It codes for CASSSTLGTQNTGELFF.

The gene calls are TRBV7-7 and TRBJ2-4; D unclear. Between the trimmed V and J ends, which lost 11 bases and 8 bases, there was a span of 22 bases. This CDR3 has 14 residues. In germline, CDR1 is SSHAT, CDR2 FNYEAQ (reference sequence). CDR3 nucleotides: TGTGCCCCGACCAACGGGTCACGGGTGGACATTCAGTACTTC. This gives the protein CAPTNGSRVDIQYF.

The rearrangement links TRBV19 to TRBJ2-7; TRBD2 agrees at 10 bases. The V gene end was trimmed by 6 bases and the J gene end by 2 bases; junction bases not matched to a gene: 10. The CDR3 contains 16 residues. CDR1 and CDR2 from the germline V gene are LNHDA and SQIVND (reference sequence). DNA of the CDR3: TGTGCCAGTAGCAGATCCGGGACTAGCGAAACCTACGAGCAGTACTTC. Translating gives CASSRSGTSETYEQYF. Full variable domain (missing parts from reference TRBV19 and TRBJ2-7): DGGITQSPKYLFRKEGQNVTLSCEQNLNHDAMYWYRQDPGQGLRLIYYSQIVNDFQKGDIAEGYSVSREKKESFPLTVTSAQKNPTAFYLCASSRSGTSETYEQYFGPGTRLTVT.

The V and J genes are TRBV6-1 and TRBJ1-3; tentatively, D is TRBD1 (6 bases). Trimming shortened V by 3 bases and J by 5 bases, and 8 bases separated the two germline ends. Per germline, CDR1 MNHNS and CDR2 SASEGT. The CDR3 loop spans 13 amino acids. The CDR3 is CASSETGRNTIYF. In DNA form, the CDR3 reads TGTGCCAGCAGTGAGACAGGCCGAAACACCATATATTTT.

For the CDR3, the DNA is TGTGCCAGCAGGGAGACAGGTTACGAGCAGTACTTC. It translates to CASRETGYEQYF. This sequence joins TRBV6-1 and TRBJ2-7; a weak D match, TRBD1 (6 bases). Per germline, CDR1 MNHNS and CDR2 SASEGT. The CDR3 totals 12 residues. Trimming took off 6 bases at V and 4 bases at J, with 10 bases between the two ends.

The chain recombines TRBV29-1 with TRBJ2-7, with D possibly TRBD1 on 6 matching bases. Germline V gene lookup returns CDR1 SQVTM and CDR2 ANQGSEA. V dropped 6 bases and J dropped 5 bases, with 20 bases sitting between them. There are 14 residues in the CDR3. CDR3 loop: CSVELQGSSDEQYF. CDR3 DNA: TGCAGCGTAGAACTACAGGGAAGTTCGGACGAGCAGTACTTC.

The chain uses TRBV12-5 and TRBJ1-1, with 8 bases matching TRBD1. The CDR3 is 15 amino acids. Germline assignment: CDR1 LGHNT and CDR2 FRNRAP. V lost 3 bases, J lost 1 base, and 4 bases stayed unmatched. This chain's CDR3 is CASGFGQGKNTEAFF. The CDR3 bases are TGTGCTAGTGGTTTCGGACAGGGAAAGAACACTGAAGCTTTCTTT.

This chain connects TRBV5-4 to TRBJ1-2, with D perhaps matching TRBD1 (6 bases). The CDR3 is 14 amino acids. Trimming stripped 4 bases from V and 9 bases from J, with 19 bases between. CDR1 and CDR2 (germline): SGHNT, YYREEE (reference sequence). CDR3 sequence: CASSESYRVISYTF. Written as DNA, the CDR3 is TGTGCCAGCAGCGAGTCATACAGGGTAATCAGCTACACCTTC.

The chain recombines TRBV28 with TRBJ1-6; D is unclear. The CDR3 has 14 residues. Germline V gene data show CDR1 as MDHEN and CDR2 as SYDVKM. V was trimmed by 5 bases and J by 9 bases, leaving 14 bases between them. CDR3 in DNA: TGTGCCAGCAGTACCCCCTCCGGTACTTCACCCCTCCACTTT. Translation: CASSTPSGTSPLHF. The variable domain in full, with the rest retrieved from reference TRBV28 and TRBJ1-6, is DVKVTQSSRYLVKRTGEKVFLECVQDMDHENMFWYRQDPGLGLRLIYFSYDVKMKEKGDIPEGYSVSREKKERFSLILESASTNQTSMYLCASSTPSGTSPLHFGNGTRLTVT.

This clone occurred once. The rearrangement joins TRBV11-3 to TRBJ1-3; tentatively, D is TRBD1 (6 bases). The ends were cut back, 3 bases at V and 8 bases at J, with 14 bases in the middle. Germline-derived CDR1 and CDR2 are SGHNT and YENEEA. The CDR3 has 14 residues. CDR3 nucleotides: TGTGCCAGCAGCTTGGGACACGGACGCGACACCATATATTTT. Protein: CASSLGHGRDTIYF.

V gene TRBV5-1 combines with J gene TRBJ2-1, with TRBD2 matching 13 bases. CDR1 and CDR2 (germline): SGHRS, YFSETQ. V dropped 4 bases and J dropped 1; count of bases not matched to a gene: 2. The CDR3 is made up of 16 amino acids. This CDR3 reads CASSALAGGSYNEQFF. For the CDR3, the DNA is TGCGCCAGCAGCGCACTAGCGGGAGGGTCCTACAATGAGCAGTTCTTC. The full variable domain, rest sourced from reference TRBV5-1 and TRBJ2-1, is KAGVTQTPRYLIKTRGQQVTLSCSPISGHRSVSWYQQTPGQGLQFLFEYFSETQRNKGNFPGRFSGRQFSNSRSEMNVSTLELGDSALYLCASSALAGGSYNEQFFGPGTRLTVL.

The rearrangement joins TRBV28 to TRBJ2-7; the D is unclear. Trimming took off 3 bases at V and 7 bases at J, with 7 bases between the two ends. CDR3 size: 11 residues. Germline CDR1 and CDR2: MDHEN and SYDVKM. In nucleotides, the CDR3 is TGTGCCAGCAGTTTTTTACAAGAGCAGTACTTC. This gives the protein CASSFLQEQYF.

This chain connects TRBV30 to TRBJ2-3; 11 positions agree with TRBD2. J lost 0 bases, V lost 4 bases, and 3 bases had no gene match. This CDR3 region has 15 residues. Germline V gene data show CDR1 as GTSNPN and CDR2 as SVGIG (reference sequence). CDR3: CAWTTSGTSTDTQYF. For the CDR3, the DNA is TGTGCCTGGACGACTAGCGGGACTAGCACAGATACGCAGTATTTT.

This chain uses TRBV6-5 with TRBJ1-2; 8 bases line up with TRBD1. The CDR3 has 14 amino acids. V lost 5 bases, J lost 4 bases, and 6 bases stayed unmatched. CDR1 and CDR2 from the germline V gene are MNHEY and SVGAGI. CDR3 DNA sequence: TGTGCCAGCAGTCCTCGACAGGGGACCTATGGCTACACCTTC. Amino acid sequence: CASSPRQGTYGYTF.

J is TRBJ1-4 and V is TRBV6-6, with D maybe TRBD1 (6 bases). Germline V CDR1 and CDR2: MNHNY, SVGAGI (reference sequence). CDR3 length: 15 residues. V lost 10 bases and J lost 0, with 15 bases in between. DNA for the CDR3: TGTGCCACCGGGGGGCAGACTGCAACTAATGAAAAACTGTTTTTT. Translation: CATGGQTATNEKLFF.

This rearrangement joins TRBV9 to TRBJ1-2; 7 nucleotides align to TRBD1. Per germline, CDR1 SGDLS and CDR2 YYNGEE. The CDR3 is 14 residues long. V gave up 2 bases and J gave up 13 bases; unmatched junction bases: 14. The CDR3, as DNA: TGTGCCAGCAGCGTCGACTTGCAGACAGGGAGAAGCACCTTC. It yields the protein CASSVDLQTGRSTF. Full variable domain (outside the CDR3, taken from reference TRBV9 and TRBJ1-2): DSGVTQTPKHLITATGQRVTLRCSPRSGDLSVYWYQQSLDQGLQFLIQYYNGEERAKGNILERFSAQQFPDLHSELNLSSLELGDSALYFCASSVDLQTGRSTFGSGTRLTVV.

The chain links TRBV28 to TRBJ2-3; D perhaps matches TRBD2 (7 bases). From germline, CDR1 is MDHEN and CDR2 SYDVKM. The V end was cut by 3 bases, the J end by 2 bases, with 12 bases between. The CDR3 totals 15 residues. Written as DNA, the CDR3 is TGTGCCAGCAGTTTTGCGGGGGCGTACACAGATACGCAGTATTTT. This encodes CASSFAGAYTDTQYF.

The V call is TRBV5-6, the J call TRBJ2-7; TRBD1 matches 11 bases. With 4 bases clipped from V and 6 bases from J, the junction kept 9 bases outside the gene matches. The germline V gene encodes CDR1 SGHDT and CDR2 YYEEEE. The CDR3 consists of 15 residues. CDR3 coding DNA: TGTGCCAGCAGCGTACCCGGGACAGGGGGTGTCGAGCAGTACTTC. Residues: CASSVPGTGGVEQYF.

This chain connects TRBV4-1 to TRBJ2-7, with a tentative D call TRBD1 (5 bases). V was shortened by 0 bases and J by 0 bases, with 9 bases between the two germline ends. Germline CDR1 and CDR2: MGHRA and YSYEKL. The CDR3 has 15 residues. CDR3 loop: CASSQEWGGSYEQYF. The CDR3 DNA is TGCGCCAGCAGCCAAGAGTGGGGCGGCTCCTACGAGCAGTACTTC.

The chain combines TRBV27 with TRBJ2-7; 9 bases are a match to TRBD1. The CDR3 covers 16 residues. Germline V gives CDR1 MNHEY, CDR2 SMNVEV (reference sequence). Trimming took 5 bases from V and 2 from J; bases not matched to a gene: 10. The CDR3 nucleotides are TGTGCCAGCAGTCTCACTGCCGGGACAGGGCCCTACGAGCAGTACTTC. Translating it yields CASSLTAGTGPYEQYF.

V is TRBV11-3 and J is TRBJ2-1; the D gene is possibly TRBD2 (5 bases). Germline CDR1 SGHNT, CDR2 YENEEA. The CDR3 length is 14 residues. Trimming left V 4 bases short and J 3 bases short, with 10 bases between. CDR3 region: CASSSDSYYNEQFF. The CDR3 nucleotides read TGTGCCAGCAGCTCGGACTCGTACTACAATGAGCAGTTCTTC.

The count of this clone is one. J is TRBJ2-2 and V is TRBV29-1; 14 positions match TRBD2. The CDR3 covers 17 residues. Germline V lookup: CDR1 SQVTM, CDR2 ANQGSEA. Trimming cost V 6 bases and J 7 bases; bases outside gene matches: 13. CDR3 in amino acids: CSVRPPGLAGDGGELFF. The CDR3 coding sequence is TGCAGCGTCCGCCCCCCGGGACTAGCGGGAGATGGCGGGGAGCTGTTTTTT.

The chain has TRBV27 and TRBJ2-1; D possibly corresponds to TRBD1 (6 bases). Per the germline V gene, CDR1 is MNHEY and CDR2 is SMNVEV (reference sequence). V dropped 3 bases and J dropped 7 bases, with 31 bases sitting between them. The CDR3 is 20 amino acids. The CDR3 spells CASSLLYSLQGVLITNEQFF. The CDR3 DNA follows: TGTGCCAGCAGTTTGCTCTACTCCCTACAGGGCGTTTTAATAACTAATGAGCAGTTCTTC.

This rearrangement joins TRBV27 to TRBJ2-1; TRBD2 aligns across 14 bases. The junction had 7 bases not matched to a gene; V was cut back by 3 bases and J by 6 bases. From germline, CDR1 is MNHEY and CDR2 SMNVEV (reference sequence). This CDR3 region has 17 residues. This CDR3 is CASSFALGTSGGNEQFF. As DNA, the CDR3 is TGTGCCAGCAGTTTCGCACTAGGGACTAGCGGGGGCAATGAGCAGTTCTTC.

The CDR3 coding sequence is TGTGCCAGCAGCTTAAGCGCAGATACGCAGTATTTT. Its translation: CASSLSADTQYF. The V gene is TRBV7-9, the J gene TRBJ2-3; D is undetermined. CDR1 SEHNR and CDR2 FQNEAQ come from the germline V gene (reference sequence). The CDR3 loop spans 12 amino acids. V was pared by 2 bases and J by 4 bases, with 4 bases between. The full variable domain, with the rest looked up from reference TRBV7-9 and TRBJ2-3, is DTGVSQNPRHKITKRGQNVTFRCDPISEHNRLYWYRQTLGQGPEFLTYFQNEAQLEKSRLLSDRFSAERPKGSFSTLEIQRTEQGDSAMYLCASSLSADTQYFGPGTRLTVL.

The table lists this clone with a few counts. V and J are TRBV5-1 and TRBJ2-5; D is perhaps TRBD1 (5 bases). Between the trimmed V and J ends, which lost 0 bases and 4 bases, there was a span of 10 bases. The CDR3 totals 14 residues. Germline CDR1 and CDR2: SGHRS and YFSETQ. This CDR3 reads CASSLGAGLETQYF. CDR3 sequence (DNA): TGCGCCAGCAGCTTGGGGGCAGGGCTAGAGACCCAGTACTTC.

The CDR3 region has the DNA TGTGCCAGCTTATCCGGGACAGGGGTAATCGGGGCTGAAGCTTTCTTT. It codes for CASLSGTGVIGAEAFF. The rearrangement uses TRBV7-9 and TRBJ1-1; 10 bases fit TRBD1. This CDR3 is built from 16 residues. The trim removed 8 bases at V and 6 bases at J, leaving 15 bases unmatched. The V gene's germline CDR1 is SEHNR and CDR2 FQNEAQ (reference sequence).